This T cell receptor beta chain was obtained from a study of technical replicates of blood from a few donors. V lost 3 bases, J lost 3 bases, and 11 bases stayed unmatched. The germline gives CDR1 SGHKS, CDR2 YYEKEE (reference sequence). This CDR3 has 16 amino acids. Some clones are missing from TCRdb's copy, which holds only in-frame ones; the method was immunoSEQ multiplex PCR. The data hold about 80,000 clones, with around nine tenths observed a single time. This clonotype was obtained from a human donor in good health. J is TRBJ1-2 and V is TRBV5-5; 7 nucleotides agree with TRBD1. The specimen was T cells isolated from PBMCs. The CDR3 DNA sequence: TGTGCCAGCAGCTCCCCTGACATACAGGGGCACTATGGCTACACCTTC. It codes for CASSSPDIQGHYGYTF.